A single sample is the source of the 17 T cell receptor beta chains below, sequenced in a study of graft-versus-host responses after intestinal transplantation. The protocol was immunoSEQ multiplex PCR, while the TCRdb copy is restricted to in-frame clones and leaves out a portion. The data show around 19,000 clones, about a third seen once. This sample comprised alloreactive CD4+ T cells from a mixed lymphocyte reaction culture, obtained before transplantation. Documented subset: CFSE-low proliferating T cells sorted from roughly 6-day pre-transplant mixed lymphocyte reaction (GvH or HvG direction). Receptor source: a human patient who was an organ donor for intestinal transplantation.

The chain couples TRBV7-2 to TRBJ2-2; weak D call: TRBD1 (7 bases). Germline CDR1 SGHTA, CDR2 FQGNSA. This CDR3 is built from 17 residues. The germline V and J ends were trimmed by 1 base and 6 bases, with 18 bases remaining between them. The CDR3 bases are TGTGCCAGCAGCTTAGTTCCGCCCAGGGGGGCCGCCGGGGAGCTGTTTTTT. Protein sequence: CASSLVPPRGAAGELFF.

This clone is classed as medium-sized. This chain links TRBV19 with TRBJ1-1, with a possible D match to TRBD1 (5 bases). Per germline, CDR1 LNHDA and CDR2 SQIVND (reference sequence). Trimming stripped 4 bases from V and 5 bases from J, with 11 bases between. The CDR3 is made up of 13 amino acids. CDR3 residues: CASSTTGYTEAFF. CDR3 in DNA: TGTGCCAGTAGTACAACAGGATATACTGAAGCTTTCTTT.

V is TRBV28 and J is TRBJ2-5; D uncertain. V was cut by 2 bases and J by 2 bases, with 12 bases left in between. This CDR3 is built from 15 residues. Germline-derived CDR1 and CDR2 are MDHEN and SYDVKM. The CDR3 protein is CASSLRVLLQETQYF. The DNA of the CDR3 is TGTGCCAGCAGTTTAAGGGTGTTACTACAAGAGACCCAGTACTTC. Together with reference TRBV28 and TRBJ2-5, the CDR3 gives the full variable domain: DVKVTQSSRYLVKRTGEKVFLECVQDMDHENMFWYRQDPGLGLRLIYFSYDVKMKEKGDIPEGYSVSREKKERFSLILESASTNQTSMYLCASSLRVLLQETQYFGPGTRLLVL.

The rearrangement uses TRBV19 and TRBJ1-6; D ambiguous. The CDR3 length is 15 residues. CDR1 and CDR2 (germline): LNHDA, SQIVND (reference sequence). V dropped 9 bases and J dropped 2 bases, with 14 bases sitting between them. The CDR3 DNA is TGTGCCAGCGCGAGGCGATCCGCCTATAATTCACCCCTCCACTTT. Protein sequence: CASARRSAYNSPLHF.

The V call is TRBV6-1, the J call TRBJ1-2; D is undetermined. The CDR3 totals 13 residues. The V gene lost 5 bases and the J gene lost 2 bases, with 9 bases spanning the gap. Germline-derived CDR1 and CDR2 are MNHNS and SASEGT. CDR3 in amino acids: CASSFLGNYGYTF. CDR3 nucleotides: TGTGCCAGCAGTTTCCTCGGGAACTATGGCTACACCTTC.

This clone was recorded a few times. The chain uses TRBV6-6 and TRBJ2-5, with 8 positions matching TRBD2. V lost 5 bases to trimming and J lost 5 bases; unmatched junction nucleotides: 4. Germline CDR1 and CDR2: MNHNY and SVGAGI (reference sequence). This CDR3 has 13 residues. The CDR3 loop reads CASSQRGTETQYF. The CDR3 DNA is TGTGCCAGCAGTCAGCGGGGGACGGAGACCCAGTACTTC.

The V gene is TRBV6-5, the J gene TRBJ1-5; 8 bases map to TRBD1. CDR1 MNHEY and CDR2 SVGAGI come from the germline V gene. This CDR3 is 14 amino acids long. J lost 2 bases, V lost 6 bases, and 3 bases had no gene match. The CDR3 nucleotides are TGTGCCAGCAGGCAGACAGGGGGCAATCAGCCCCAGCATTTT. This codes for CASRQTGGNQPQHF.

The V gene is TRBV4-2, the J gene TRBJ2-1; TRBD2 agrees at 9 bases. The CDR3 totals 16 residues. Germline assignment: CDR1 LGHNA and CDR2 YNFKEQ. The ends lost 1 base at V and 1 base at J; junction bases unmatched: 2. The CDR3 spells CASSQVLAGSYNEQFF. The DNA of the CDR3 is TGTGCCAGCAGCCAAGTTCTAGCGGGATCCTACAATGAGCAGTTCTTC.

The CDR3 protein is CASSIGGAGGAETQYF. The CDR3 nucleotides are TGTGCCAGTAGTATTGGAGGAGCGGGAGGGGCGGAGACCCAGTACTTC. The chain links TRBV19 to TRBJ2-5, with TRBD2 matching over 10 bases. The CDR3 sequence is 16 residues long. Trimming at V came to 3 bases and at J to 5 bases, leaving 9 bases not matched to a gene. Germline lookup yields CDR1 LNHDA and CDR2 SQIVND (reference sequence).

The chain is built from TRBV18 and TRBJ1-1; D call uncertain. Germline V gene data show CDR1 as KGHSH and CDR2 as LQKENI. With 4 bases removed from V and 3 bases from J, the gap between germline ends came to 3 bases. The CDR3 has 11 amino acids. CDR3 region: CASSQDTEAFF. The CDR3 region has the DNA TGTGCCAGCTCACAGGACACTGAAGCTTTCTTT.

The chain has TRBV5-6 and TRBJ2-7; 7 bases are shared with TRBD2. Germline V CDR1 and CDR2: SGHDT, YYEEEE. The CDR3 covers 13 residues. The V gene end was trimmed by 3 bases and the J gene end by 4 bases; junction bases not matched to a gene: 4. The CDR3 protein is CASSSLAVYEQYF. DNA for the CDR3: TGTGCCAGCAGCTCTCTAGCGGTATACGAGCAGTACTTC.

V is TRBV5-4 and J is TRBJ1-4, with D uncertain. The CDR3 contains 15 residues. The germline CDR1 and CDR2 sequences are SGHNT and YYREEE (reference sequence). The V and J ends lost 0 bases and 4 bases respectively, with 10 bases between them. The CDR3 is CASSLALGSNEKLFF. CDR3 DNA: TGTGCCAGCAGCTTGGCCCTTGGGAGTAATGAAAAACTGTTTTTT.

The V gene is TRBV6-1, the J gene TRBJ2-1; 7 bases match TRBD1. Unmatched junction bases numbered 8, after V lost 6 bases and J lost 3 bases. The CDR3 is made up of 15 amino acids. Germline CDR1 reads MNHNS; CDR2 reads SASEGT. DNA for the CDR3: TGTGCCAGCAGGCGCGGACAGGTGGACTACAATGAGCAGTTCTTC. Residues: CASRRGQVDYNEQFF.

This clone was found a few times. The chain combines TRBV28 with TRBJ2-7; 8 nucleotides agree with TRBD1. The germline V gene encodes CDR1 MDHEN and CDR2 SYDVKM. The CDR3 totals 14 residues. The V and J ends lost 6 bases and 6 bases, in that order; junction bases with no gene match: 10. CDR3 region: CASRPPRTGSEQYF. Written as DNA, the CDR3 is TGTGCCAGCAGACCACCCCGGACAGGGTCCGAGCAGTACTTC.

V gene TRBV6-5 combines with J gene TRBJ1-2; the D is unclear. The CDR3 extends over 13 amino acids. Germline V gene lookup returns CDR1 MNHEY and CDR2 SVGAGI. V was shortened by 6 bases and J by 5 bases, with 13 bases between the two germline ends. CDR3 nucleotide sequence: TGTGCCAGCAGCCGTCGGTGGAGTTATGGCTACACCTTC. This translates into CASSRRWSYGYTF.

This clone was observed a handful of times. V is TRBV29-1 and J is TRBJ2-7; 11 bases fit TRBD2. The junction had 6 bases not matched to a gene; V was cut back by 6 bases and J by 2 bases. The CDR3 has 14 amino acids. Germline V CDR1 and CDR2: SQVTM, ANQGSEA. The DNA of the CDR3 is TGCAGCGTCCAGACTAGCGGGATAACCTACGAGCAGTACTTC. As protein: CSVQTSGITYEQYF.

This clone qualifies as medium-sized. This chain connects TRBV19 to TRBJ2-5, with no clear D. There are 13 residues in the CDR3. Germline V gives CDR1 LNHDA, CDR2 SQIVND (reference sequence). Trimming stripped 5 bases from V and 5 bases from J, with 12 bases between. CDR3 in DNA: TGTGCCAGTAGTCCCCCGGGTGTGGAGACCCAGTACTTC. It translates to CASSPPGVETQYF.